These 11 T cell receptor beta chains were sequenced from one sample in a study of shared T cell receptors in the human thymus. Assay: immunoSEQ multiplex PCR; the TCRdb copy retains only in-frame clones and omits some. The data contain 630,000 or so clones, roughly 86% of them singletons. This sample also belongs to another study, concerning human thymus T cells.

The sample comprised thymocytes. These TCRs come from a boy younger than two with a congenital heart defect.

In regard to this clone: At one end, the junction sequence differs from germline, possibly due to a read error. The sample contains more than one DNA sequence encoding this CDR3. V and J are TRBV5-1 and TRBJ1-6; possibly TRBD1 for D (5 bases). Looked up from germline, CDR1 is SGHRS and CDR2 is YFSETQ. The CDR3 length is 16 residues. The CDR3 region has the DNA TGCGCCAGCAGCTTGATCCACAACAAACAGGATTCCCCCCTCCACTTT. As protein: CASSLIHNKQDSPLHF.

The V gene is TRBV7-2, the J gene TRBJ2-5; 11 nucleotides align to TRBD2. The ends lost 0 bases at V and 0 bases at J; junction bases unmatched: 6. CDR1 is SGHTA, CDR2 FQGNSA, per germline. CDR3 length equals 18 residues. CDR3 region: CASSLARGLADHQETQYF. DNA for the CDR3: TGTGCCAGCAGCTTAGCGCGGGGACTAGCGGACCACCAAGAGACCCAGTACTTC.

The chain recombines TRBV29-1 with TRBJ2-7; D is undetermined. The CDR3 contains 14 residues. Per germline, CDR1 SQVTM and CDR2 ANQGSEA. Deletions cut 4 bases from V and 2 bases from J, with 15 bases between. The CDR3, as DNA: TGCAGCGTTGCGCACTCCGGAGCCCCCTACGAGCAGTACTTC. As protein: CSVAHSGAPYEQYF.

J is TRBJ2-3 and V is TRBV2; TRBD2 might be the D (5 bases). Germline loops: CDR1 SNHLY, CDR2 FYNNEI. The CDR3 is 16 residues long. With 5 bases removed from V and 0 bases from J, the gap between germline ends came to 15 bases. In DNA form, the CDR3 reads TGTGCCAGCAGTACCTCCGGGGTTTTGAGCACAGATACGCAGTATTTT. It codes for CASSTSGVLSTDTQYF.

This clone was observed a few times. This chain's CDR3 is CASSPGGFPEKLFF. CDR3 bases: TGTGCCAGCAGCCCAGGGGGGTTCCCTGAAAAACTGTTTTTT. This rearrangement joins TRBV7-6 to TRBJ1-4, with TRBD1 matching 7 bases. J gave up 7 bases and V 5 bases, and 7 bases lay outside the gene matches. Germline values: CDR1 SGHVS, CDR2 FNYEAQ. CDR3 length: 14 amino acids.

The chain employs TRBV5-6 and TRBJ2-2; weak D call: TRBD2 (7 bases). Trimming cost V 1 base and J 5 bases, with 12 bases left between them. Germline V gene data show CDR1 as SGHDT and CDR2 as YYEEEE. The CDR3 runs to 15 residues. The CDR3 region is CASSLRGGETGELFF. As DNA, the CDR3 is TGTGCCAGCAGCTTGAGGGGGGGCGAAACCGGGGAGCTGTTTTTT.

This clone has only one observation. The CDR3 reads CASSKKLAGAYNEQFF. DNA of the CDR3: TGCGCCAGCAGCAAGAAGCTAGCGGGGGCCTACAATGAGCAGTTCTTC. The gene calls are TRBV4-1 and TRBJ2-1; TRBD2 matches at 10 bases. V lost 5 bases, J lost 2 bases, and 6 bases stayed unmatched. The length of the CDR3 is 16 residues. CDR1 is MGHRA and CDR2 is YSYEKL in the germline V gene.

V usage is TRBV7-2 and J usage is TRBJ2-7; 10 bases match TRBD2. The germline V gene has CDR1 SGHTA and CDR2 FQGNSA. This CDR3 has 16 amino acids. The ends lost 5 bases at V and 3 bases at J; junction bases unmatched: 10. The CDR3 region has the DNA TGTGCCAGCAGCGCGACTAGCGGGTCTGGCTTCTACGAGCAGTACTTC. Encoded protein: CASSATSGSGFYEQYF.

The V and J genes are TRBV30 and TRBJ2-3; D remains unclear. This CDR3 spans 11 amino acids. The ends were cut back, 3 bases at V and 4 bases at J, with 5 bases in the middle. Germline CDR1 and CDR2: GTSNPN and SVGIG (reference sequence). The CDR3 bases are TGTGCCTGGAGCTTCTCAGATACGCAGTATTTT. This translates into CAWSFSDTQYF.

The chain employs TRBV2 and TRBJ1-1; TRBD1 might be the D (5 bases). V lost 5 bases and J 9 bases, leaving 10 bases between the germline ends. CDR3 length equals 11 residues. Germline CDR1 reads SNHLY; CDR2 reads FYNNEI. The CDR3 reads CASSIGHQAFF. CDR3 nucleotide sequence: TGTGCCAGCAGTATAGGACACCAAGCTTTCTTT. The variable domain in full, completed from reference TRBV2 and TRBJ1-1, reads EPEVTQTPSHQVTQMGQEVILRCVPISNHLYFYWYRQILGQKVEFLVSFYNNEISEKSEIFDDQFSVERPDGSNFTLKIRSTKLEDSAMYFCASSIGHQAFFGQGTRLTVV.

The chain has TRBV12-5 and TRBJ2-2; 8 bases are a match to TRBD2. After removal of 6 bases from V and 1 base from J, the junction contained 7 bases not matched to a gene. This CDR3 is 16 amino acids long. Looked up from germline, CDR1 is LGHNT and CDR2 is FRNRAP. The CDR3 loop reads CASGKLAAMNTGELFF. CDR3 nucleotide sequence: TGTGCTAGTGGCAAACTAGCGGCCATGAACACCGGGGAGCTGTTTTTT.